Included here is one TCR beta chain sequence, with context. What antigen it recognizes has not been identified. Base qualities are missing; no much larger clone stands one base away. This record belongs to a study of cytomegalovirus exposure and HLA in healthy donors (dated by TCRdb to 2015 to 2018). Some background on the complete study: An earlier analysis of several hundred of the donors reported 250 to 350 Gb of sequence data and 95 million to 120 million unique TCR beta sequences obtained from about 180 million T cells. About 300 gigabases of sequencing data and 80 million or so unique TCR sequences were included in an early release covering about 600 HLA-typed donors. The genetic ancestry cluster associated with self-reported Caucasian donors included over 80% of the roughly 400 genotyped donors. The aim of the study was to test whether cataloging public T cell receptors could identify signatures of past pathogen exposure. The study profiled the T cell repertoires of 500 to 800 subjects by immunosequencing and related them to cytomegalovirus serostatus. A separate validation cohort of roughly 130 different subjects was used in addition to the approximately 700-subject first cohort. The study combined high-throughput TCR immunosequencing, statistical association of individual TCRs with disease status, and machine learning to predict cytomegalovirus infection status. To study patterns of TCR occurrence, a later analysis re-analyzed previously published TCR beta repertoires from under 750 donors and added high-resolution HLA genotyping. Rather than drawing on any new phenotypic data, the later analysis identified candidate immune exposures from TCR beta sequences and the way those sequences occurred across donors. An earlier analysis of more than 450 of the donors used high-throughput TCR beta sequencing to judge whether each TCR beta V gene segment behaved as functional or pseudogenic. Alongside the repertoire data, information on donor age, sex, ethnicity and CMV serostatus was compiled. In a later genetic analysis, genome-wide SNP genotypes for about three fifths of the roughly 670 donors were used, and that subset was treated as a discovery cohort. All discovery cohort repertoires had been generated on a single sequencing platform. HLA typing covered class I and class II loci at four-digit resolution. The number of typed donors differed by locus: about 629-640 for A, B, C, DRB1 and DQB1; 522 for DQA1; approximately 600 for DPA1; and some 450 for DPB1. Roughly five DR-DQ haplotypes were handled as single units for association and clustering because linkage in the cohort was strong. On average, roughly 240,000 unique TCR beta nucleotide sequences were sequenced per donor among 398 genotyped donors of the cohort, with roughly 18% of those sequences being non-productive. Overall results and qualifications from the work: In this cohort, only TCR beta chains were sequenced, and detectable features were limited by the absence of alpha or paired-chain data. Immune exposure information for the cohort was limited to CMV serostatus. In an earlier analysis of about 550 of the donors, most TCR beta V segments were observed in productive rearrangements about 90% or about 30% of the time, broadly matching IMGT annotations. It was suggested by the authors that the approach could potentially be generalized to other disease states and immunological phenotypes. In a later genetic analysis, fewer N-insertions in productive TCRs were reported among donors in an Asian-associated ancestry cluster than the roughly 700-donor mean. In a later analysis, most CMV-associated TCR beta chains were found to appear HLA-restricted, with HLA associations seemingly driven largely by CMV exposure. When HLA alleles, especially DR and DQ, strongly co-occurred, TCR associations were difficult to assign to individual alleles. A later analysis associated about 16,000 TCR beta sequences with specific HLA alleles at a false discovery rate of 0.05. Because HLA typing was unavailable for some donors at each locus, only the typed subset was used in association tests. A cluster of highly shared sequence variants was judged likely to represent a technical artifact of the sequencing pipeline. Correlated functional status among segregating V segments might be attributable to linkage disequilibrium, but an unknown experimental factor could not be ruled out. The study listed 150 to 200 TCR beta chains as associated with cytomegalovirus. V-gene and J-gene trimming of TCR beta chains was associated with a missense DCLRE1C variant in a later genetic analysis, and the association was replicated in an independent cohort. In a later analysis, TCR association rates were found to vary across HLA loci, with the most associated TCRs seen for DRB1 alleles and the fewest for HLA-C alleles. Because counts were too low, around 18 rarely observed V segments, including chromosome 9 orphons, were left out of the earlier analysis of some 600 of the donors. According to a later analysis, parvovirus B19, influenza, CMV and Epstein-Barr virus appeared linked to several top co-occurrence clusters. A further reported finding was that TCR beta sequences accurately predicted the HLA-A and HLA-B alleles for most subjects in the first cohort. Some IMGT-functional V segments, including TRBV6-2 and TRBV6-3, could not be distinguished by the 87-base-pair reads and were therefore excluded. While some public TCRs were present in many individuals, most TCR sequences turned up only very rarely across donors. In vitro tests confirmed that a few of the cytomegalovirus-associated TCR beta chains recognize cytomegalovirus antigens. In a later analysis, HLA-associated TCR beta chains showed more clonal expansion and lower generation probabilities than non-associated chains that were equally common. Presence/absence analyses assumed roughly uniform sequencing depth across donors, an assumption that may not hold. The classifier was reported to diagnose cytomegalovirus status with high specificity and sensitivity in both the original and validation cohorts.

Library generation was performed with the immunoSEQ multiplex PCR assay. A mixture of 60 forward primers for TCR Vbeta segments and 13 reverse primers for TCR Jbeta segments was used in the multiplex PCR. The CDR3 region of rearranged TCR beta genes was amplified from genomic DNA with a multiplex PCR assay. On the Illumina HiSeq System, the amplified TCR beta libraries were sequenced as 87-base-pair reads. On the study's bioinformatics: Across the 600 to 700 repertoires, a later analysis counted tens of millions of unique TCR beta chains, around 11 million of which were shared by at least two donors. Raw reads were error-corrected and collapsed into unique sequences by a nearest-neighbor algorithm in which closely related sequences were merged to remove PCR and sequencing errors. CDR3 sequences were aligned to IMGT reference sequences to assign V, D and J gene segments. For a sequence to be retained, a match of at least six nucleotides was required to both a V gene segment and a J gene segment. A rearrangement counted as productive if the CDR3 had no stop codons and remained in frame with V and J, and every other rearrangement counted as non-productive. CDR3 was defined by IMGT convention, running from the second conserved V-encoded cysteine to the conserved J-encoded phenylalanine. The earlier analysis of some 600 of the donors excluded sequences that lacked an unambiguous match to a single V gene segment. An earlier analysis of 587 of the donors classified V segments as functional when productive rearrangements were above 56.7% and as segregating when the standard deviation between donors was above 5%. A statistical classification framework was developed to diagnose cytomegalovirus status using the catalog of TCR beta chain sequences. V and J gene assignment, in a later analysis, came from comparing TCR nucleotide sequences with IMGT/GENE-DB human TR gene sequences. A later analysis assigned CDR3 sequences and most-parsimonious VDJ recombination scenarios with the TCRdist pipeline. In a later analysis, each TCR beta chain was defined by its CDR3 amino acid sequence together with its V-gene family, and reads without a unique V-gene family were excluded. To address suspected cross-contamination and a sequencing artifact, a later analysis removed under 600 highly shared, low-generation-probability nucleotide sequences. A later analysis calculated a clonal expansion index for each public chain from normalized within-repertoire ranks of inferred template counts. A later analysis computed generation probabilities with a VDJ recombination model fitted to out-of-frame rearrangements, and checked the results against IGoR. Hypergeometric tests were used in a later analysis to score TCR-TCR, TCR-HLA and TCR-CMV co-occurrence, with a repertoire-size bias correction applied to the TCR pairs. False discovery rates were estimated in a later analysis by permuting HLA or CMV assignments 20 times. In a later analysis, co-occurring TCRs were grouped using DBSCAN, and TCRdist sequence similarity was added for clustering within HLA-allele-positive subsets. Co-occurrence clustering excluded repertoires with fewer than 30,000 or more than 120,000 public chains, plus five with anomalous nucleotide sharing. The clones in this table, taken by TCRdb from immuneACCESS, are in-frame only. Not every clone is retained; where verified, under half of the shortfall comes from an unresolved V gene, and the cause of the rest is unknown. For V, J and clone size, that table is used; D and trimming come from the DNA. A total of fewer than 250,000 clones appear in this sample, approximately 79% of them only once. The leading ten clones occupy 1.6% of the sample.

In total, over 600 healthy bone marrow donors made up the cohort. At the time of sampling, all cohort members were nominally healthy, though unrecorded immune exposures were likely present. The donor was CMV seronegative and belonged to the group of over 350 seronegative cohort members. A peripheral blood sample was provided by each donor, and peripheral blood mononuclear cells were used for TCR beta sequencing. Genomic DNA extraction from the blood cell samples was performed with the Qiagen DNeasy Blood Extraction Kit. V trim: 0 bases; J trim: 6 bases; unmatched bases: 13. Taken from the germline V gene, the CDR1 and CDR2 loops are SGHRS and YFSETQ. Spanning cysteine to phenylalanine, the CDR3 consists of 17 amino acids. Of the read, only the CDR3 DNA is kept; its 51 bases are in frame from base 1.

The receptor's source is a woman aged 18 to 35 in good health and CMV-seronegative. This chain joins TRBV5-1 to TRBJ1-2; TRBD1 fits 8 bases in the junction. Specimen: PBMCs. The base sequence is TGCGCCAGCAGCTTGGTCATGTCGGGACAGGCTGGCCATGGCTACACCTTC. Its protein reads: CASSLVMSGQAGHGYTF.